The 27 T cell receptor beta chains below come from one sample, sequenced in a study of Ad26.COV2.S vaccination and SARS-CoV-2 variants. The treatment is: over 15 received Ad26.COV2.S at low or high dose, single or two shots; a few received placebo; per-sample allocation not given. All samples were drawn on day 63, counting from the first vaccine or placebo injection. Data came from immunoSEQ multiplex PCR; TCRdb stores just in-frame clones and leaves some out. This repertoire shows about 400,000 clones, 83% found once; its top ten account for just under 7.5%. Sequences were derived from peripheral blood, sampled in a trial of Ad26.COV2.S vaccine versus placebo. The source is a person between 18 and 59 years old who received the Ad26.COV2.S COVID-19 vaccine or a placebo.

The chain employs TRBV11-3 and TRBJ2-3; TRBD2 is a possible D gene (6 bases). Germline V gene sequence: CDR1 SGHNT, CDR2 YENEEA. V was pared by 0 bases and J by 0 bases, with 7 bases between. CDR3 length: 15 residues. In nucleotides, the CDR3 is TGTGCCAGCAGCTTAGATGGGGGGAGCACAGATACGCAGTATTTT. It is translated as CASSLDGGSTDTQYF. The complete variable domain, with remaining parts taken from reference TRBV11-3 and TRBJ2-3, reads EAGVVQSPRYKIIEKKQPVAFWCNPISGHNTLYWYLQNLGQGPELLIRYENEEAVDDSQLPKDRFSAERLKGVDSTLKIQPAELGDSAVYLCASSLDGGSTDTQYFGPGTRLTVL.

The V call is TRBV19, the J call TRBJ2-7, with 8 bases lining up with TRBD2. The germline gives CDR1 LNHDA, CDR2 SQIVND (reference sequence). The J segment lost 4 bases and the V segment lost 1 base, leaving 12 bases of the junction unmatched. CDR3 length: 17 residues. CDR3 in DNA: TGTGCCAGTAGTATAGGGCTGCGGGGGGCCCCAGGGTACGAGCAGTACTTC. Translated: CASSIGLRGAPGYEQYF. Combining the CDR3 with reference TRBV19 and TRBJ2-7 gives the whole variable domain DGGITQSPKYLFRKEGQNVTLSCEQNLNHDAMYWYRQDPGQGLRLIYYSQIVNDFQKGDIAEGYSVSREKKESFPLTVTSAQKNPTAFYLCASSIGLRGAPGYEQYFGPGTRLTVT.

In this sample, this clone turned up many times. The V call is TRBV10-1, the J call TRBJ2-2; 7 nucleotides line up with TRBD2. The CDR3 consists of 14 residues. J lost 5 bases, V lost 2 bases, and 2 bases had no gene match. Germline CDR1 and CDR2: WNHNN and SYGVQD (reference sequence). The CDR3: CASSERGGTGELFF. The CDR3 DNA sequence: TGCGCCAGCAGTGAGAGGGGAGGGACCGGGGAGCTGTTTTTT.

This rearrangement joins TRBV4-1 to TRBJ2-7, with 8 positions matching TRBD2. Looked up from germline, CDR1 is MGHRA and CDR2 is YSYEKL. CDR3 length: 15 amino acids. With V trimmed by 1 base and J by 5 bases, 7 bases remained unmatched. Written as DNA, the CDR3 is TGCGCCAGCAGCCAAGTGGCACTAGCGGACAACGAGCAGTACTTC. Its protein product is CASSQVALADNEQYF.

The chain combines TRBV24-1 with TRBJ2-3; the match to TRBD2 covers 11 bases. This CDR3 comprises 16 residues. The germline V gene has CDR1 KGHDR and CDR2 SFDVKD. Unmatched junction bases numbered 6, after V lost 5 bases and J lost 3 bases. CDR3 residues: CATSGLSGRATDTQYF. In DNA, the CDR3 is TGTGCCACCAGTGGCCTTAGCGGGAGGGCAACAGATACGCAGTATTTT.

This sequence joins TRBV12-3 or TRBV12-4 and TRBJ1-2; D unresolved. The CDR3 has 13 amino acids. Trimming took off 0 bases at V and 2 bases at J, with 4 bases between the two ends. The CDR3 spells CASSLAANYGYTF. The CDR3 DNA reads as TGTGCCAGCAGTTTAGCGGCAAACTATGGCTACACCTTC.

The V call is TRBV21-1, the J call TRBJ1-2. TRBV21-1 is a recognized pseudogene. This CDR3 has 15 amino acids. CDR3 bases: TGTGCCAGCAGCACAAACGCCCCGGGGGCGATTGGCTACACCTTC. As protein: CASSTNAPGAIGYTF.

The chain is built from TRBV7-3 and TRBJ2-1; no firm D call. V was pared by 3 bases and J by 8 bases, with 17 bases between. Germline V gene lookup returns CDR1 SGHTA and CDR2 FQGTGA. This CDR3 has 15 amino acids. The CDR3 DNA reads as TGTGCCAGCAGCTTTCTACCTAGTGGTACCGATGAGCAGTTCTTC. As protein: CASSFLPSGTDEQFF.

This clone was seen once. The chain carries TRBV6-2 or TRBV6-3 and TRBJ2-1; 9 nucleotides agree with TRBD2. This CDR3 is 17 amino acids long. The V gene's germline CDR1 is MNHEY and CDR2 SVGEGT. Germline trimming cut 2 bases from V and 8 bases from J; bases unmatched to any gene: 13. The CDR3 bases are TGTGCCAGCAGTTACGAGTTGGGTAGCGGGAGTAGGCATGAGCAGTTCTTC. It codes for CASSYELGSGSRHEQFF.

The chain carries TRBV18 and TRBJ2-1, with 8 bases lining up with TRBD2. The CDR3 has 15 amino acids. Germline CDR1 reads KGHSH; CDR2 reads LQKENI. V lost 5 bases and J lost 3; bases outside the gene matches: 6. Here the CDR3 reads CASSTGGVGYNEQFF. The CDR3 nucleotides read TGTGCCAGCTCAACGGGGGGGGTTGGCTACAATGAGCAGTTCTTC.

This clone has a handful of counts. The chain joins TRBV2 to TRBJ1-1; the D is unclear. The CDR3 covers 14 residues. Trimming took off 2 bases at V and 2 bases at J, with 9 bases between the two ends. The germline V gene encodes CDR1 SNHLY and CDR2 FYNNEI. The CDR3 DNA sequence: TGTGCCAGCAGTGAAAGGGCAACTAACACTGAAGCTTTCTTT. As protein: CASSERATNTEAFF.

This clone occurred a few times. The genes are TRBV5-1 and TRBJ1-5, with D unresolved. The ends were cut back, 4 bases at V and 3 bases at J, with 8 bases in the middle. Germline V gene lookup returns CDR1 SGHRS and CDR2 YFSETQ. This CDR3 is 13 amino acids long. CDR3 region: CASSGDPNQPQHF. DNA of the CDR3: TGCGCCAGCAGCGGCGACCCCAATCAGCCCCAGCATTTT.

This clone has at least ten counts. The CDR3 sequence is CASSSQTSPISPLHF. The CDR3 coding sequence is TGTGCCAGCAGTTCTCAAACCTCTCCCATATCACCCCTCCACTTT. V usage is TRBV28 and J usage is TRBJ1-6; D unclear. CDR3 length: 15 residues. Germline V gene data show CDR1 as MDHEN and CDR2 as SYDVKM. Trimming took off 4 bases at V and 10 bases at J, with 17 bases between the two ends.

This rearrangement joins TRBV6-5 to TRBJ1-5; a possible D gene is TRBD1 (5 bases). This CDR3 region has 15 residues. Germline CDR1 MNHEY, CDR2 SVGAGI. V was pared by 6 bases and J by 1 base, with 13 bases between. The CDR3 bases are TGTGCCAGCAGGCCCGGGACCGCAAGCAATCAGCCCCAGCATTTT. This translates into CASRPGTASNQPQHF.

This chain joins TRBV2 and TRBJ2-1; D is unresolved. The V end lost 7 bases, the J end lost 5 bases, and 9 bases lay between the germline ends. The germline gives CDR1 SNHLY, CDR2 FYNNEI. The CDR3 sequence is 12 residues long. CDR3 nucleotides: TGTGCCAGCACCCCCTCGGACAATGAGCAGTTCTTC. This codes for CASTPSDNEQFF.

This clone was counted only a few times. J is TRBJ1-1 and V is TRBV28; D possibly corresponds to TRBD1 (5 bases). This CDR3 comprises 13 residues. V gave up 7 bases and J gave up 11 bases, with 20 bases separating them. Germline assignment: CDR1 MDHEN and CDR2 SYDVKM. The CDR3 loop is CASTLEGAGRAFF. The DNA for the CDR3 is TGTGCCAGCACCCTAGAAGGGGCGGGAAGGGCTTTCTTT.

CDR3 sequence reads: CASSKFASGGDVKDTQYF. The DNA for the CDR3 is TGTGCCAGCAGCAAATTCGCCAGCGGGGGGGATGTCAAAGATACGCAGTATTTT. The V gene is TRBV21-1, the J gene TRBJ2-3; the DNA was not compared with TRBD2, the D call given in the table. TRBV21-1 represents a pseudogene. The CDR3 is 18 residues long.

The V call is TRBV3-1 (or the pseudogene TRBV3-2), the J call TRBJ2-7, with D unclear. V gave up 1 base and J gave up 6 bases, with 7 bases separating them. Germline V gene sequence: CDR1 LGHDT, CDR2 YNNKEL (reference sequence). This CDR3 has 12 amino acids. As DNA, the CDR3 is TGTGCCAGCAGCCAAGGGGGAAGCGAGCAGTACTTC. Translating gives CASSQGGSEQYF.

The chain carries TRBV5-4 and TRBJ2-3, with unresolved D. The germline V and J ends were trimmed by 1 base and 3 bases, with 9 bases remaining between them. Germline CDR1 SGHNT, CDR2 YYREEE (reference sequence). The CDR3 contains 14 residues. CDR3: CASSLREQTDTQYF. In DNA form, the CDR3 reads TGTGCCAGCAGCTTGAGGGAACAAACAGATACGCAGTATTTT.

The CDR3 DNA reads as TGTGCCAGTAGTATCTCGGGACGGGGCTACAGTGGCTACACCTTC. Protein: CASSISGRGYSGYTF. V is TRBV19 and J is TRBJ1-2, with TRBD1 as a possible D gene (5 bases). The CDR3 covers 15 residues. CDR1 and CDR2 from the germline V gene are LNHDA and SQIVND (reference sequence). V gave up 3 bases and J gave up 7 bases, with 18 bases separating them.

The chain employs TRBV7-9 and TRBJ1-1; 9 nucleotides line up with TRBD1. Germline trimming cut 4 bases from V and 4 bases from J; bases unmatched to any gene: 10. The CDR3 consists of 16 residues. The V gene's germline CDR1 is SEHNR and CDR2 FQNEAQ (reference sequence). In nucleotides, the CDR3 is TGTGCCAGCAGCTCGAGCCGGACAGGGGTCGGCACTGAAGCTTTCTTT. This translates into CASSSSRTGVGTEAFF. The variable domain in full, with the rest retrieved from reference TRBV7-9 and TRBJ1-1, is DTGVSQNPRHKITKRGQNVTFRCDPISEHNRLYWYRQTLGQGPEFLTYFQNEAQLEKSRLLSDRFSAERPKGSFSTLEIQRTEQGDSAMYLCASSSSRTGVGTEAFFGQGTRLTVV.

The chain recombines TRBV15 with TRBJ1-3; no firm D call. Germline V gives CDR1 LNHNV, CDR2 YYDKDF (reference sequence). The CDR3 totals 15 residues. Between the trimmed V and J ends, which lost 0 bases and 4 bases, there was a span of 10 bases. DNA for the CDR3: TGTGCCACCAGCAGAGATATAGGGTTAGGAAACACCATATATTTT. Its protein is CATSRDIGLGNTIYF.

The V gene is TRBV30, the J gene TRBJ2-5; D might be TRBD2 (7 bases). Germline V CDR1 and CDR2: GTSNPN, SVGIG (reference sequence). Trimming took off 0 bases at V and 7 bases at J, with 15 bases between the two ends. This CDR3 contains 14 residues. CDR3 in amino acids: CAWSVGGPEVTQYF. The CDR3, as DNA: TGTGCCTGGAGTGTGGGGGGGCCCGAGGTGACCCAGTACTTC.

This CDR3 is CASSLVAGDFYEQYF. CDR3 sequence (DNA): TGTGCCAGCAGTTTAGTAGCGGGAGACTTCTACGAGCAGTACTTC. The chain is built from TRBV27 and TRBJ2-7, with TRBD2 matching 9 bases. Germline V gives CDR1 MNHEY, CDR2 SMNVEV (reference sequence). CDR3 length: 15 amino acids. J lost 3 bases, V lost 2 bases, and 5 bases had no gene match.

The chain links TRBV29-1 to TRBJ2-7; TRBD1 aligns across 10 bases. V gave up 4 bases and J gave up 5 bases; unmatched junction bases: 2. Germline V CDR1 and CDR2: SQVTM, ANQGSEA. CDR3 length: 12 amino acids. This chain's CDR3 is CSVAGTGDEQYF. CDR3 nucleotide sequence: TGCAGCGTTGCCGGGACAGGGGACGAGCAGTACTTC.

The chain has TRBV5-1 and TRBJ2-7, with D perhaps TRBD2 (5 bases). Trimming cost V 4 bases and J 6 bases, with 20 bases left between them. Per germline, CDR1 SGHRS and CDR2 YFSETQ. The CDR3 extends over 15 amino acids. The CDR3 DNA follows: TGCGCCAGCAGCCCTTTTTCGGGGAAGGAGAGCGAGCAGTACTTC. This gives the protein CASSPFSGKESEQYF.

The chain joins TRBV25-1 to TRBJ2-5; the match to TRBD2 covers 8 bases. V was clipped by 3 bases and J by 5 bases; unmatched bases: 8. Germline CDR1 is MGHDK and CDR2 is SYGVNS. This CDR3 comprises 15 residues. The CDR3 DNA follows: TGTGCCAGCAGTGAGCTCGGGAGGGCGTCGGAGACCCAGTACTTC. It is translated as CASSELGRASETQYF.